This TCR beta chain was sequenced for a study of spatial heterogeneity in lung cancer. Study as a whole: As counted in raw reads, each unique TCR and UMI combination appeared more than ten times on average.

This clonotype has a count of ten or more. From the 5' RACE reads, TCRdb called clonotypes with MiXCR, one entry per CDR3 protein. The data show tens of thousands of distinct CDR3 sequences, approximately 6.5% seen once. The CDR3 has 14 amino acids. The germline CDR1 and CDR2 sequences are SGHTA and FQGNSA. V lost 5 bases, J lost 5 bases, and 6 bases stayed unmatched. Time point denoted: sample taken at primary tumor resection. The authors sequenced whole RNA from tumor, nontumor lung or frozen PBMC without sorting. Samples were donated by 72 untreated early-stage non-small cell lung cancer patients. The sequence derives from a female donor with early-stage non-small cell lung cancer. The material was PBMCs, obtained at surgery. The chain links TRBV7-2 to TRBJ1-1; 9 bases are a match to TRBD1. The chain's CDR3 is CASSLPTGGTEAFF. In DNA form, the CDR3 reads TGTGCCAGCAGCCTCCCGACAGGGGGAACTGAAGCTTTCTTT.